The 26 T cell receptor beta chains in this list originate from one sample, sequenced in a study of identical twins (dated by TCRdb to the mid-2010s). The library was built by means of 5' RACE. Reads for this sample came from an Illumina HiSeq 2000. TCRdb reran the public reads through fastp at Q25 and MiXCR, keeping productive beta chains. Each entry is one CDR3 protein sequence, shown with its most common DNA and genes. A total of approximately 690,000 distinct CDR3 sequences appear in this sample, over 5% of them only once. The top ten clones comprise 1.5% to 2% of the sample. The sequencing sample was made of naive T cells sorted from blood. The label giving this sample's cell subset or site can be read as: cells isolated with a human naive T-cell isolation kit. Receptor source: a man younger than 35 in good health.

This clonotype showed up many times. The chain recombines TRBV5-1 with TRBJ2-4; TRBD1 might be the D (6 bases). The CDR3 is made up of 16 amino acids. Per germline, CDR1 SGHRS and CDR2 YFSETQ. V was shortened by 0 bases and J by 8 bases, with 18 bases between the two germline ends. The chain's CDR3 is CASSLAAAGERDIQYF. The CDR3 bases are TGCGCCAGCAGCTTGGCCGCGGCAGGGGAGAGGGACATTCAGTACTTC.

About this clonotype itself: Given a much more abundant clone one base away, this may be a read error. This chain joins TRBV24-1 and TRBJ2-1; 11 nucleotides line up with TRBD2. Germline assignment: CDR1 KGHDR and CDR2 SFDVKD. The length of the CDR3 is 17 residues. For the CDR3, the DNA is TGTGCCACCAGTGGCGCGGGACTAGCGGACATTTACAATAAGCAGTTCTTC. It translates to CATSGAGLADIYNKQFF.

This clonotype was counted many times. CDR3 residues: CSAAPGINEQFF. DNA for the CDR3: TGCAGTGCTGCTCCAGGGATTAATGAGCAGTTCTTC. The V call is TRBV20-1, the J call TRBJ2-1, with D possibly TRBD1 on 5 matching bases. Germline loops: CDR1 DFQATT, CDR2 SNEGSKA (reference sequence). The CDR3 extends over 12 amino acids. The ends were cut back, 5 bases at V and 7 bases at J, with 12 bases in the middle.

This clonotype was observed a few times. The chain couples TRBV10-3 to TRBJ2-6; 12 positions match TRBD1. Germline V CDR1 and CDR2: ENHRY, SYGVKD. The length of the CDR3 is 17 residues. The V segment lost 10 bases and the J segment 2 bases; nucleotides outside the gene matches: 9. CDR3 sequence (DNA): TGTGCCACCAAAACCGGGACAGGGGGCGCTGGGGCCAACGTCCTGACTTTC. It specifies CATKTGTGGAGANVLTF.

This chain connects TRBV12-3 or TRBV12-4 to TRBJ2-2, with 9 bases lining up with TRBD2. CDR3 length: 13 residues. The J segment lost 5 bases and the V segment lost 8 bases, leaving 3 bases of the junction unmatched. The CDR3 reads CASRTSETGELFF. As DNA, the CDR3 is TGTGCCAGCCGGACTAGCGAAACCGGGGAGCTGTTTTTT.

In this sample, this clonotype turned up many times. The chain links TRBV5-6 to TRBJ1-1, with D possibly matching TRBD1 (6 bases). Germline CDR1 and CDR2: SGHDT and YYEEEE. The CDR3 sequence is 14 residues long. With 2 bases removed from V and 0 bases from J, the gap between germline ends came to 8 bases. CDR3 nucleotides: TGTGCCAGCAGCTTACAGGGAGTGAACACTGAAGCTTTCTTT. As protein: CASSLQGVNTEAFF.

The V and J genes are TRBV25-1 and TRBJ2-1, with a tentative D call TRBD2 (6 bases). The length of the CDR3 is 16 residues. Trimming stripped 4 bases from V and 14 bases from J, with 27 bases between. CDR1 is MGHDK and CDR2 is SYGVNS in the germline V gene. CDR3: CASSGGSRARETREFF. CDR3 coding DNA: TGTGCCAGCAGTGGAGGGTCGAGGGCTCGGGAGACGAGAGAGTTCTTC.

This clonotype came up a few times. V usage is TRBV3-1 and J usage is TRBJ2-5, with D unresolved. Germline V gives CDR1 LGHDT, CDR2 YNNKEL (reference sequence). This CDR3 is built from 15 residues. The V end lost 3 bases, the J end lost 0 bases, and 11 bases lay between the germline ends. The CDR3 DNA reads TGTGCCAGCAGCCATACCTACAGTAACCAAGAGACCCAGTACTTC. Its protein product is CASSHTYSNQETQYF.

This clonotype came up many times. The CDR3 loop reads CASSKYRGLGTDTQYF. The CDR3 DNA sequence: TGTGCCAGCAGCAAATACAGGGGGCTTGGGACAGATACGCAGTATTTT. This chain joins TRBV27 and TRBJ2-3, with 9 bases lining up with TRBD1. Unmatched junction bases numbered 10, after V lost 6 bases and J lost 3 bases. The CDR3 sequence is 16 residues long. Germline V gene data show CDR1 as MNHEY and CDR2 as SMNVEV (reference sequence).

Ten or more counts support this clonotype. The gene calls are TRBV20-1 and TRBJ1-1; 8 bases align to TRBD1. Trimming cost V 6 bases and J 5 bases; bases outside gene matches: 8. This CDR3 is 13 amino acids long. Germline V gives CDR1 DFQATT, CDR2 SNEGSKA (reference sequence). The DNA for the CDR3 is TGCAGTGCCCCGGACAGGGCTCGAACTGAAGCTTTCTTT. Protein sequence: CSAPDRARTEAFF.

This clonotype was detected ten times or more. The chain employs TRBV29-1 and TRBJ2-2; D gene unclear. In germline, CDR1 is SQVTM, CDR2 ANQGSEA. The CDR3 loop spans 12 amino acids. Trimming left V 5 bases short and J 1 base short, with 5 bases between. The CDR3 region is CSVFLNTGELFF. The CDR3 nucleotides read TGCAGCGTTTTTCTGAACACCGGGGAGCTGTTTTTT.

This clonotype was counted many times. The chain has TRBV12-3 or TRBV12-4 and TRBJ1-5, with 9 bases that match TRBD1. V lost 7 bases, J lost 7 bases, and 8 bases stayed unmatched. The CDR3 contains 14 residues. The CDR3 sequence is CASTRGQGGQPQHF. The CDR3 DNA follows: TGTGCCAGCACCCGGGGACAGGGCGGACAGCCCCAGCATTTT.

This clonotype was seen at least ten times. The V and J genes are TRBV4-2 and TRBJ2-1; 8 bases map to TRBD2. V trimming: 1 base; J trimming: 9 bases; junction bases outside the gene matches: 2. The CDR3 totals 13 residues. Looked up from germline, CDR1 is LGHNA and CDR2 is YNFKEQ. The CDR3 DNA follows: TGTGCCAGCAGCCAAGTTAGCGGGACTGAGCAGTTCTTC. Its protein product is CASSQVSGTEQFF.

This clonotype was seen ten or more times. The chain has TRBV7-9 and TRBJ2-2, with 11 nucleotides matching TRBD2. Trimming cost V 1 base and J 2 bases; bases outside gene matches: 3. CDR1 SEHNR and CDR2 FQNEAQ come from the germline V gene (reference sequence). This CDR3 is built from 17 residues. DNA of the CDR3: TGTGCCAGCAGCTTAGGACTAGCGGGGATTAACACCGGGGAGCTGTTTTTT. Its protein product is CASSLGLAGINTGELFF. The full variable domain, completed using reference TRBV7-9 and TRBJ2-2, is DTGVSQNPRHKITKRGQNVTFRCDPISEHNRLYWYRQTLGQGPEFLTYFQNEAQLEKSRLLSDRFSAERPKGSFSTLEIQRTEQGDSAMYLCASSLGLAGINTGELFFGEGSRLTVL.

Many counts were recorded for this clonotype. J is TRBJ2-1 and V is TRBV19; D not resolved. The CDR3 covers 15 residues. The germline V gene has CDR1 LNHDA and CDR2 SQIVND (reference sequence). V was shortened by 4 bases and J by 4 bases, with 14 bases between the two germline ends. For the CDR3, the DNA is TGTGCCAGTAGTAAACTACCCCAAGGGTACAATGAGCAGTTCTTC. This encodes CASSKLPQGYNEQFF.

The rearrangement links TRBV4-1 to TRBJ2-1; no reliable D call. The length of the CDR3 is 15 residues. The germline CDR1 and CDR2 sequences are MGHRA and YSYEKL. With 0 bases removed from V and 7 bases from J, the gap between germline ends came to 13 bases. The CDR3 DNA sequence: TGCGCCAGCAGCCAAGAAAACGAGGCCCTTAATGAGCAGTTCTTC. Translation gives CASSQENEALNEQFF.

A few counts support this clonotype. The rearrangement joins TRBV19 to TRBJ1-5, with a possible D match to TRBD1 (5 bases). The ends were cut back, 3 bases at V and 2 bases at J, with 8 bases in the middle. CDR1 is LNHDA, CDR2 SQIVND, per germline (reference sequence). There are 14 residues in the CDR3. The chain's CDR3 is CASSMQGGNQPQHF. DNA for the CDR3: TGTGCCAGTAGTATGCAGGGAGGCAATCAGCCCCAGCATTTT.

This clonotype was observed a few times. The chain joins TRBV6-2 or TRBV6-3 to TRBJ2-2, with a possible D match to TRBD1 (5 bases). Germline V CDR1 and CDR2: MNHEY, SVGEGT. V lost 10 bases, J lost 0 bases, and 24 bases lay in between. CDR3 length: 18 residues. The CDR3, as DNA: TGTGCCACATCCTCGGCGGATATGACAGCGACGAACACCGGGGAGCTGTTTTTT. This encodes CATSSADMTATNTGELFF.

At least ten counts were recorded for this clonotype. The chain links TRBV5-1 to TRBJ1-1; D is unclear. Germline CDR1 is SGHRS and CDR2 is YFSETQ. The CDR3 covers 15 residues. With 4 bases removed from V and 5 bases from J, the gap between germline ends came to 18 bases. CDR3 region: CASSPSTGGRTEAFF. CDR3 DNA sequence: TGCGCCAGCAGCCCCAGCACGGGTGGGAGGACTGAAGCTTTCTTT. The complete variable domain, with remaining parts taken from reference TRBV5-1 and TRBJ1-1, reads KAGVTQTPRYLIKTRGQQVTLSCSPISGHRSVSWYQQTPGQGLQFLFEYFSETQRNKGNFPGRFSGRQFSNSRSEMNVSTLELGDSALYLCASSPSTGGRTEAFFGQGTRLTVV.

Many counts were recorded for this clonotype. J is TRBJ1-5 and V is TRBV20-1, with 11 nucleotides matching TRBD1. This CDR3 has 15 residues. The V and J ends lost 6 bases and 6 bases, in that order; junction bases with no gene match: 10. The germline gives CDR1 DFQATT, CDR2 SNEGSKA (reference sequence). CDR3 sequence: CSAGDRGFDFQPQHF. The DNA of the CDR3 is TGCAGTGCGGGGGACAGGGGGTTTGATTTTCAGCCCCAGCATTTT.

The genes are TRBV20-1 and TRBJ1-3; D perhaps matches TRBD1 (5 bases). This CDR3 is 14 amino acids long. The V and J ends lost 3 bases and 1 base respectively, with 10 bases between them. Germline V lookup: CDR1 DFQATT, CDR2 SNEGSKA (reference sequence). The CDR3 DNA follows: TGCAGTGCTAGGGCCGGGGCTTCTGGAAACACCATATATTTT. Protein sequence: CSARAGASGNTIYF.

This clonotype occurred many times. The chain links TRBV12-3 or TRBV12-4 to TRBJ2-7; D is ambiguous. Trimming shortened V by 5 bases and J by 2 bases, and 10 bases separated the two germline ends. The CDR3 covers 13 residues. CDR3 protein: CASSPLTPYEQYV. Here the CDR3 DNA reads TGTGCCAGCAGTCCGCTCACACCCTACGAGCAGTACGTC.

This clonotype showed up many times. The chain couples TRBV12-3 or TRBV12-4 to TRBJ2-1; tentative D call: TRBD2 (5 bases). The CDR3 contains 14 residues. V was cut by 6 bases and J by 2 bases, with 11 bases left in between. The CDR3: CASSPAGPYNEQFF. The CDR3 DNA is TGTGCCAGCAGCCCCGCGGGCCCCTACAATGAGCAGTTCTTC.

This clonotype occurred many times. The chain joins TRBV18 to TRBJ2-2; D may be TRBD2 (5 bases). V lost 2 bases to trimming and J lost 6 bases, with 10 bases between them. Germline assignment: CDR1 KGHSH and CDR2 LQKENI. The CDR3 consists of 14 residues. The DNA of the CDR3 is TGTGCCAGCTCACCATCGGTGGGAGCCGGGGAGCTGTTTTTT. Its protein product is CASSPSVGAGELFF.

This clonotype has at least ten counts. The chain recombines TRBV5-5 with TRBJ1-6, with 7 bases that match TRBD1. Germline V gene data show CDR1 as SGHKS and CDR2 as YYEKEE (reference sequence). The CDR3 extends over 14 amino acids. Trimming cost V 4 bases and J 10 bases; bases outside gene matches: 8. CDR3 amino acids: CASSQGVEDSPLHF. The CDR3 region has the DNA TGTGCCAGCAGCCAGGGGGTAGAAGACTCACCCCTCCACTTT.

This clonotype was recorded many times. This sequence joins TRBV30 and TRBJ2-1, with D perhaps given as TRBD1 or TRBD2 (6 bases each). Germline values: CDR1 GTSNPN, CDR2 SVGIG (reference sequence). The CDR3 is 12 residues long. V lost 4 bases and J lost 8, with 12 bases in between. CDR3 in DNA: TGTGCCTGGATTCTAAGGGGGGATGAGCAGTTCTTC. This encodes CAWILRGDEQFF.